The clone carrying this TCR beta chain was seen at least ten times. Researchers amplified the TCR beta CDR3 regions from RNA transcripts. The TCR CDR3 was amplified in a first-round RT-PCR using the HTBI primer set. MiXCR, run by TCRdb on the multiplex PCR reads, gives a single entry per CDR3 protein. The sample records 700,000 or so distinct CDR3 sequences, roughly 17% being singletons. J gave up 4 bases and V 3 bases, and 7 bases lay outside the gene matches. The CDR3 is 16 residues long. Per germline, CDR1 LNHNV and CDR2 YYDKDF (reference sequence). This specimen belongs to a study of T cells in Graves' hyperthyroidism and ophthalmopathy.

The source is a man in his late teens or twenties with Graves' hyperthyroidism. The specimen sequenced was blood. The chain carries TRBV15 and TRBJ2-1, with 9 positions matching TRBD2. The CDR3 is CATSSGGTSRYNEQFF. The CDR3 DNA reads as TGTGCCACCAGCAGTGGGGGGACTAGCAGGTACAATGAGCAGTTCTTC.